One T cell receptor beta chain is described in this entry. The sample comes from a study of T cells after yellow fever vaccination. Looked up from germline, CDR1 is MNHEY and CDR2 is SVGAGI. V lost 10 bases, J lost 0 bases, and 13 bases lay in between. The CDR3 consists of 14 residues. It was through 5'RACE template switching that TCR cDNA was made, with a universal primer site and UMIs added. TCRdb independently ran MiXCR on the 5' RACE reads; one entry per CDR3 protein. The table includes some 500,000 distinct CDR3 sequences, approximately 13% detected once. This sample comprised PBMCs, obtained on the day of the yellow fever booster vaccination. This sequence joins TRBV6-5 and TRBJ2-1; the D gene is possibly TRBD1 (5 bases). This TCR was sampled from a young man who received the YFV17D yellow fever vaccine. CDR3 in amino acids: CATKLGDSYNEQFF. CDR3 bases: TGTGCCACCAAGTTAGGGGACTCCTACAATGAGCAGTTCTTC.